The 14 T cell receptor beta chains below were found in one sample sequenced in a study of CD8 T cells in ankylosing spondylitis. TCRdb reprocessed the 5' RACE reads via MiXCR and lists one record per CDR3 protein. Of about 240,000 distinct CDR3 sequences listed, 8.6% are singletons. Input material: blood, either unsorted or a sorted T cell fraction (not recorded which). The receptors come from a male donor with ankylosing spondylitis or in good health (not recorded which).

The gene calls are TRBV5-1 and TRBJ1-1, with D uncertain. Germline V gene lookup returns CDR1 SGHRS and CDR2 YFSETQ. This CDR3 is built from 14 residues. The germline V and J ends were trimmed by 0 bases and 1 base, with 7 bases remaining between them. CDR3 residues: CASSLELRNTEAFF. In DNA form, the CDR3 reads TGCGCCAGCAGCTTGGAACTTAGGAACACTGAAGCTTTCTTT.

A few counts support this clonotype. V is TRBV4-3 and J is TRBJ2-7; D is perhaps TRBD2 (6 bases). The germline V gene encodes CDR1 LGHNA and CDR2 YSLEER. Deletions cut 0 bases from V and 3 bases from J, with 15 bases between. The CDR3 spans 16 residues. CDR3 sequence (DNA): TGCGCCAGCAGCCAAGATCGGGGACTTAAGGTCTACGAGCAGTACTTC. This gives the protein CASSQDRGLKVYEQYF.

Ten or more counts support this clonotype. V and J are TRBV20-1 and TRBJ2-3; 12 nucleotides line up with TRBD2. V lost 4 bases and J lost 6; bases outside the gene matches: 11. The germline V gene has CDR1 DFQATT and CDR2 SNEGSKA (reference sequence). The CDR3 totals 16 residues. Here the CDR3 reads CSATEPRTSGVDTQYF. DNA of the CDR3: TGCAGTGCTACCGAACCAAGGACTAGCGGGGTTGATACGCAGTATTTT.

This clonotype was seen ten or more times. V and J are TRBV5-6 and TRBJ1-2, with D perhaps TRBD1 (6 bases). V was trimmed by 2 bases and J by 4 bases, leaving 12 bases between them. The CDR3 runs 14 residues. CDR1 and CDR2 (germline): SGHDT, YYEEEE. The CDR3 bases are TGTGCCAGCAGCTTATCAGGGGACCTCTATGGCTACACCTTC. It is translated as CASSLSGDLYGYTF.

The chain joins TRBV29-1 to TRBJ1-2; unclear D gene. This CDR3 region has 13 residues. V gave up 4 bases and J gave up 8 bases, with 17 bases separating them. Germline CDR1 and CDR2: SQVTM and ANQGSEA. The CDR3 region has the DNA TGCAGCGTTGGGGTCCAGCCTTCGGAGGGCTACACCTTC. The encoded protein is CSVGVQPSEGYTF.

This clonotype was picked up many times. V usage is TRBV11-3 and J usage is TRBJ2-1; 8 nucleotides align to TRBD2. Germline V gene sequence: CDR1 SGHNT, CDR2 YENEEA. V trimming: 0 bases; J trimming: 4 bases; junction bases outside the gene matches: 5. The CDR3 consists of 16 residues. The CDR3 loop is CASSLDGTRPYNEQFF. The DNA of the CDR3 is TGTGCCAGCAGCTTAGATGGGACTAGACCGTACAATGAGCAGTTCTTC.

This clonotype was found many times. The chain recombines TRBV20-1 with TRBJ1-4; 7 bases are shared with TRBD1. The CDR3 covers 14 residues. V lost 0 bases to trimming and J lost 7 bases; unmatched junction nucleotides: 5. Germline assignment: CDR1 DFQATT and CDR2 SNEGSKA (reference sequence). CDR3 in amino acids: CSARDQAGGEKLFF. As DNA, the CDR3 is TGCAGTGCTAGAGATCAAGCAGGGGGTGAAAAACTGTTTTTT.

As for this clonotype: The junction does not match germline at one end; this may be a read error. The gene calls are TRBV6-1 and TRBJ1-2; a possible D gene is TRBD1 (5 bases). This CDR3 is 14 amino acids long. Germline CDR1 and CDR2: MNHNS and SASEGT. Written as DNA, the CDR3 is TGTGCCAGCAGCACCCGTGGGGCTTTCTATGGCTACCCCTTC. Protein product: CASSTRGAFYGYPF.

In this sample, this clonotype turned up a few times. The CDR3 spells CASSPKAGTEAFF. CDR3 bases: TGTGCCAGCTCACCGAAGGCGGGAACTGAAGCTTTCTTT. The V call is TRBV18, the J call TRBJ1-1; D is unresolved. The CDR3 contains 13 residues. Trimming shortened V by 3 bases and J by 5 bases, and 10 bases separated the two germline ends. Germline V gene sequence: CDR1 KGHSH, CDR2 LQKENI.

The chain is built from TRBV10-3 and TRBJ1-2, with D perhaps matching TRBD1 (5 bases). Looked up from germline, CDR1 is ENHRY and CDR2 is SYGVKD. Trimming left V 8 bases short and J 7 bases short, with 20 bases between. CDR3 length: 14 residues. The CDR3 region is CAILGVGASGGYTF. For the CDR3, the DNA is TGTGCCATCCTGGGGGTCGGGGCATCAGGTGGCTACACCTTC.

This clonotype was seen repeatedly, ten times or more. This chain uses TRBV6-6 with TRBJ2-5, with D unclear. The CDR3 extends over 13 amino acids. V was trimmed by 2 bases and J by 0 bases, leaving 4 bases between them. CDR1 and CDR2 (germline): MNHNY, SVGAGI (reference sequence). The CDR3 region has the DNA TGTGCCAGCAGTTACACGGACCAAGAGACCCAGTACTTC. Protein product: CASSYTDQETQYF.

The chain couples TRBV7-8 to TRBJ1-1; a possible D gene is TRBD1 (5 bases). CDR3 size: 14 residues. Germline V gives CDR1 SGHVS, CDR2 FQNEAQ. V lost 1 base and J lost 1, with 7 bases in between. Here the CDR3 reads CASSLDRSNTEAFF. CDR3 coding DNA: TGTGCCAGCAGCTTAGACAGGTCGAACACTGAAGCTTTCTTT.

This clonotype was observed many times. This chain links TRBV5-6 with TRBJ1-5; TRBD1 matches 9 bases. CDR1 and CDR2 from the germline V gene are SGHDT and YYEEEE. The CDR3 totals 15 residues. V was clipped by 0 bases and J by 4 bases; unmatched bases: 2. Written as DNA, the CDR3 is TGTGCCAGCAGCTTGGACAGGGGGCTAAATCAGCCCCAGCATTTT. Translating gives CASSLDRGLNQPQHF.

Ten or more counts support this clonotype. The CDR3 reads CASSLQGASRNEQFF. For the CDR3, the DNA is TGTGCCAGCAGCTTACAGGGTGCTTCTCGGAATGAGCAGTTCTTC. The V and J genes are TRBV7-9 and TRBJ2-1; a weak D match, TRBD1 (5 bases). In germline, CDR1 is SEHNR, CDR2 FQNEAQ (reference sequence). The V and J ends lost 2 bases and 7 bases respectively, with 15 bases between them. This CDR3 is 15 amino acids long.